The rows below give T cell receptor beta chains drawn from one sample of a study of control samples from healthy donors and cancer patients. Repertoires were generated with immunoSEQ multiplex PCR, while TCRdb's copy carries only in-frame clones and drops some. Here the sample spans about 90,000 clones, about nine tenths being singletons. Sequenced material: blood. The receptors originated from a woman between 18 and 29 years old in good health. CDR3s include the opening cysteine and the closing phenylalanine or tryptophan. D genes are given only for firm matches. Not all rows give a size; the values are once, few, many and, for expanded clones, a class.

J: TRBJ1-3; V: TRBV9; size: once; D: .; CDR3: CASSANSRDRGSSGNTIYF; DNA: TGTGCCAGCAGCGCTAATTCTCGGGACCGGGGGAGCTCTGGAAACACCATATATTTT
J: TRBJ1-2; V: TRBV5-1; size: .; D: TRBD1; CDR3: CASSLEFETGQYGYTF; DNA: TGCGCCAGCAGCTTGGAATTCGAGACAGGGCAATATGGCTACACCTTC
J: TRBJ1-2; V: TRBV27; size: .; D: .; CDR3: CASQKTQGINYGYTF; DNA: TGTGCCAGCCAAAAGACCCAGGGGATTAACTATGGCTACACCTTC
J: TRBJ2-7; V: TRBV19; size: .; D: .; CDR3: CASGVGREQYF; DNA: TGTGCCAGTGGAGTAGGGCGGGAGCAGTACTTC
J: TRBJ2-3; V: TRBV6-2/TRBV6-3; size: few; D: .; CDR3: CASSPGSDTQYF; DNA: TGTGCCAGCAGTCCAGGGTCAGATACGCAGTATTTT
J: TRBJ2-7; V: TRBV19; size: .; D: TRBD2; CDR3: CASSNNRLAGGNEQYF; DNA: TGTGCCAGTAGTAATAATAGACTAGCGGGGGGAAACGAGCAGTACTTC
J: TRBJ2-1; V: TRBV7-8; size: once; D: TRBD2; CDR3: CASSPTSGGLAGEQFF; DNA: TGTGCCAGCAGCCCTACTAGCGGGGGCCTCGCGGGGGAGCAGTTCTTC
J: TRBJ2-1; V: TRBV9; size: .; D: .; CDR3: CASSVSDTGAYNEQFF; DNA: TGTGCCAGCAGCGTATCGGACACGGGGGCCTACAATGAGCAGTTCTTC
J: TRBJ1-2; V: TRBV5-1; size: .; D: TRBD1; CDR3: CASSETGGPMGYTF; DNA: TGCGCCAGCAGCGAGACAGGGGGCCCGATGGGCTACACCTTC
J: TRBJ2-1; V: TRBV3-1/TRBV3-2; size: .; D: .; CDR3: CASSQEGHNEQFF; DNA: TGTGCCAGCAGCCAAGAGGGACACAATGAGCAGTTCTTC
J: TRBJ2-7; V: TRBV5-4; size: .; D: .; CDR3: CASSLDVGAEQYF; DNA: TGTGCCAGCAGCTTGGATGTGGGGGCCGAGCAGTACTTC
J: TRBJ2-5; V: TRBV7-2; size: .; D: .; CDR3: CASSLALATETQYF; DNA: TGTGCCAGCAGCTTAGCGCTAGCGACGGAGACCCAGTACTTC
J: TRBJ2-7; V: TRBV6-5; size: .; D: TRBD1; CDR3: CASSRSGQTSYEQYF; DNA: TGTGCCAGCAGTAGATCGGGACAGACTTCCTACGAGCAGTACTTC
J: TRBJ2-2; V: TRBV11-3; size: .; D: .; CDR3: CASSSGVNGELFF; DNA: TGTGCCAGCAGCTCCGGAGTAAACGGGGAGCTGTTTTTT
J: TRBJ2-7; V: TRBV14; size: .; D: .; CDR3: CASSQERLGSDEQYF; DNA: TGTGCCAGCAGCCAAGAGAGACTAGGGTCTGACGAGCAGTACTTC
J: TRBJ2-3; V: TRBV5-1; size: .; D: .; CDR3: CASSRWGGDTDTQYF; DNA: TGCGCCAGCAGCCGATGGGGGGGCGACACAGATACGCAGTATTTT
J: TRBJ1-2; V: TRBV5-4; size: .; D: .; CDR3: CASRGGQGGGYTF; DNA: TGTGCCAGCCGCGGCGGGCAGGGTGGGGGCTACACCTTC
J: TRBJ2-7; V: TRBV7-8; size: .; D: TRBD1; CDR3: CASSGDYRGLEEQYF; DNA: TGTGCCAGCAGCGGAGACTACAGGGGGTTGGAAGAGCAGTACTTC
J: TRBJ1-3; V: TRBV5-1; size: once; D: TRBD1; CDR3: CASSTLPGGGGNTIYF; DNA: TGCGCCAGCAGCACCCTCCCAGGGGGAGGGGGAAACACCATATATTTT
J: TRBJ2-6; V: TRBV6-5; size: .; D: .; CDR3: CASSYLRESGANVLTF; DNA: TGTGCCAGCAGTTACTTAAGGGAGTCTGGGGCCAACGTCCTGACTTTC
J: TRBJ2-3; V: TRBV2; size: .; D: .; CDR3: CASSELGLARTDTQYF; DNA: TGTGCCAGCAGTGAACTCGGTCTAGCTCGCACAGATACGCAGTATTTT
J: TRBJ2-7; V: TRBV20-1; size: .; D: .; CDR3: CSASPGPEQYF; DNA: TGCAGTGCTAGTCCTGGCCCCGAGCAGTACTTC
J: TRBJ1-2; V: TRBV9; size: .; D: .; CDR3: CASSVGFGQGMAGGYTF; DNA: TGTGCCAGCAGCGTAGGCTTTGGGCAGGGGATGGCTGGGGGCTACACCTTC
J: TRBJ1-2; V: TRBV5-6; size: .; D: .; CDR3: CASSFQGNNYGYTF; DNA: TGTGCCAGCAGCTTCCAGGGTAACAACTATGGCTACACCTTC
J: TRBJ2-2; V: TRBV24-1; size: .; D: .; CDR3: CATSDVGDTGELFF; DNA: TGTGCCACCAGTGATGTGGGGGACACCGGGGAGCTGTTTTTT
J: TRBJ2-3; V: TRBV19; size: .; D: TRBD2; CDR3: CASSIGAGGRTDTQYF; DNA: TGTGCCAGTAGTATCGGGGCGGGGGGGCGCACAGATACGCAGTATTTT
J: TRBJ1-5; V: TRBV29-1; size: .; D: .; CDR3: CSAALGFDSNQPQHF; DNA: TGCAGCGCTGCCTTGGGATTCGATAGCAATCAGCCCCAGCATTTT
J: TRBJ2-2; V: TRBV10-3; size: .; D: TRBD1; CDR3: CAIRGQGTGELFF; DNA: TGTGCCATCAGGGGACAGGGCACCGGGGAGCTGTTTTTT
J: TRBJ1-5; V: TRBV27; size: .; D: .; CDR3: CASSYDNQPQHF; DNA: TGTGCCAGCAGCTATGACAATCAGCCCCAGCATTTT
J: TRBJ1-1; V: TRBV5-1; size: once; D: .; CDR3: CASSPTQGMGTEAFF; DNA: TGCGCCAGCAGCCCTACTCAGGGTATGGGCACTGAAGCTTTCTTT
J: TRBJ2-7; V: TRBV5-5; size: .; D: .; CDR3: CASSFYLGYEQYF; DNA: TGTGCCAGCAGCTTTTATTTAGGCTACGAGCAGTACTTC
J: TRBJ1-1; V: TRBV3-1/TRBV3-2; size: .; D: .; CDR3: CASSGRTGNTEAFF; DNA: TGTGCCAGCAGCGGGCGGACGGGGAACACTGAAGCTTTCTTT
J: TRBJ2-1; V: TRBV11-3; size: .; D: TRBD2; CDR3: CASSLVGGGGGEQFF; DNA: TGTGCCAGCAGCTTAGTGGGGGGCGGGGGGGGTGAGCAGTTCTTC
J: TRBJ2-3; V: TRBV14; size: .; D: .; CDR3: CASSQYRDTNFTDTQYF; DNA: TGTGCCAGCAGCCAATACAGGGATACTAACTTCACAGATACGCAGTATTTT
J: TRBJ1-2; V: TRBV5-1; size: .; D: TRBD1; CDR3: CASSRGQGAMYGYTF; DNA: TGCGCCAGCAGCCGCGGACAGGGGGCCATGTATGGCTACACCTTC
J: TRBJ1-1; V: TRBV5-1; size: .; D: .; CDR3: CASSSATRQVNTEAFF; DNA: TGCGCCAGCAGCTCGGCAACTCGACAGGTGAACACTGAAGCTTTCTTT
J: TRBJ2-4; V: TRBV10-3; size: once; D: .; CDR3: CAISDGLAKNIQYF; DNA: TGTGCCATCAGCGACGGGTTAGCCAAAAACATTCAGTACTTC
J: TRBJ2-5; V: TRBV5-4; size: .; D: TRBD1; CDR3: CASSDRGGETQYF; DNA: TGTGCCAGCAGCGACAGGGGGGGGGAGACCCAGTACTTC
J: TRBJ2-3; V: TRBV19; size: .; D: TRBD1; CDR3: CASSYRGTDTQYF; DNA: TGTGCCAGTAGTTACAGGGGAACAGATACGCAGTATTTT
J: TRBJ2-5; V: TRBV3-1/TRBV3-2; size: .; D: .; CDR3: CASSQERQGSQETQYF; DNA: TGTGCCAGCAGCCAGGAACGGCAGGGGTCCCAAGAGACCCAGTACTTC
J: TRBJ2-2; V: TRBV21-1; size: .; D: .; CDR3: CASSKGQGSTGELFF; DNA: TGTGCCAGCAGCAAAGGACAGGGGAGCACCGGGGAGCTGTTTTTT
J: TRBJ1-1; V: TRBV24-1; size: .; D: .; CDR3: CATRSWGGQEAFF; DNA: TGTGCCACCAGGAGTTGGGGCGGACAAGAAGCTTTCTTT
J: TRBJ2-1; V: TRBV20-1; size: .; D: .; CDR3: CSASFIYNEQFF; DNA: TGCAGTGCTAGTTTCATCTACAATGAGCAGTTCTTC
J: TRBJ2-5; V: TRBV5-4; size: .; D: TRBD2; CDR3: CASSFTSGETQETQYF; DNA: TGTGCCAGCAGCTTTACTAGCGGGGAGACCCAAGAGACCCAGTACTTC
J: TRBJ2-7; V: TRBV4-1; size: .; D: TRBD2; CDR3: CASSQTSGGLYEQYF; DNA: TGCGCCAGCAGCCAAACTAGCGGGGGTCTCTACGAGCAGTACTTC